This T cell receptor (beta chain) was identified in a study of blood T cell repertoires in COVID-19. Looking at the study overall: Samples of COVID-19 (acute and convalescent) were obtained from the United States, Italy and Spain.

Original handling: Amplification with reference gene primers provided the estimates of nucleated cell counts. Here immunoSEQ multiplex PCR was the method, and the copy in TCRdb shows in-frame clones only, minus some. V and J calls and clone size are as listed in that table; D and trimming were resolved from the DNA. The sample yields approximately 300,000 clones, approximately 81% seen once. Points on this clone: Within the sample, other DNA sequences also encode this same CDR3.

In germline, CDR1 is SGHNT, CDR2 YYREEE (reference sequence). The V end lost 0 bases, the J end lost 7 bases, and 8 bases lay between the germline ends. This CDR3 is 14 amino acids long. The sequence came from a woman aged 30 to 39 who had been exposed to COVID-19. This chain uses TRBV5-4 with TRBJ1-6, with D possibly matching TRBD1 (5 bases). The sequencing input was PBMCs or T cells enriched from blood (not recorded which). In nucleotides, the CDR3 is TGTGCCAGCAGCTTGGGACAGACCAATTCACCCCTCCACTTT. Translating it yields CASSLGQTNSPLHF.